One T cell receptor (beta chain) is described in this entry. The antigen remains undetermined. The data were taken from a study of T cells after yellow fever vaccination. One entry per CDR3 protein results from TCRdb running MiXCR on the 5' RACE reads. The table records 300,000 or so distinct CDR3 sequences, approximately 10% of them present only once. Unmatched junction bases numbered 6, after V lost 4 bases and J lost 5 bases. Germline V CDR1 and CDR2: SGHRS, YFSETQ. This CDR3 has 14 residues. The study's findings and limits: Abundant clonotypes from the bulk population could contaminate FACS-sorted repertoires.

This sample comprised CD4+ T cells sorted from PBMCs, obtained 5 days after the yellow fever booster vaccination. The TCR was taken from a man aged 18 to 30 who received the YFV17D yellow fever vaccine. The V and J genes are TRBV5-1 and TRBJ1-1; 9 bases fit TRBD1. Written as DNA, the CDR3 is TGCGCCAGCAGCAAGGGACAGGGTAGTACTGAAGCTTTCTTT. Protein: CASSKGQGSTEAFF.